A selection of T cell receptor beta chains follows, all from one sample in a study of OX40 agonist ivuxolimab in advanced cancers. Assay: immunoSEQ multiplex PCR; the TCRdb copy retains only in-frame clones and omits some. This repertoire shows some 77,000 clones, approximately 90% found once; its top ten account for over 8.5%. Sample: CD4+ or CD8+ T cells sorted from blood, taken in a trial of the OX40 agonist ivuxolimab. The receptor set was obtained from an adult with an advanced solid tumor such as melanoma, head and neck, liver or kidney cancer. CDR3s include the opening cysteine and the closing phenylalanine or tryptophan. D genes are given only for firm matches. Clone size appears in some rows only: once, few, many, or a class for an expanded clone.

v_gene: TRBV7-6; d_gene: .; j_gene: TRBJ1-4; abundance: .; CDR3nt: TGTGCCAGCAGCTTAGCGGCGACAGCTTCTAATGAAAAACTGTTTTTT; CDR3aa: CASSLAATASNEKLFF
v_gene: TRBV11-2; d_gene: .; j_gene: TRBJ2-5; abundance: .; CDR3nt: TGTGCCAGCAGCTTCTCCCCCGGGGGAGTGATACAAGAGACCCAGTACTTC; CDR3aa: CASSFSPGGVIQETQYF
v_gene: TRBV9; d_gene: TRBD2; j_gene: TRBJ2-3; abundance: .; CDR3nt: TGTGCCAGCGGCAGGACTAGCGGAATAACAGATACGCAGTATTTT; CDR3aa: CASGRTSGITDTQYF
v_gene: TRBV5-1; d_gene: .; j_gene: TRBJ2-2; abundance: .; CDR3nt: TGCGCCAGCAGCCACCGGACGGGGACCGGGGAGCTGTTTTTT; CDR3aa: CASSHRTGTGELFF
v_gene: TRBV19; d_gene: .; j_gene: TRBJ2-3; abundance: .; CDR3nt: TGTGCCAGTAGTCCCCCCGTGTATTTT; CDR3aa: CASSPPVYF
v_gene: TRBV5-1; d_gene: .; j_gene: TRBJ2-4; abundance: once; CDR3nt: TGCGCCAGCAGCCCCTCCCTCTTGATAGCCAAAAACATTCAGTACTTC; CDR3aa: CASSPSLLIAKNIQYF
v_gene: TRBV27; d_gene: .; j_gene: TRBJ2-7; abundance: .; CDR3nt: TGTGCCAGCAGTTTAGTTGGGGACGAGCAGTACTTC; CDR3aa: CASSLVGDEQYF
v_gene: TRBV6-5; d_gene: .; j_gene: TRBJ1-5; abundance: .; CDR3nt: TGTGCCAGCAGTTACGGAGGGGGAGGCTGGCAGCCCCAGCATTTT; CDR3aa: CASSYGGGGWQPQHF
v_gene: TRBV27; d_gene: .; j_gene: TRBJ2-1; abundance: .; CDR3nt: TGTGCCAGCACCCCCTGGGCCTCTGGCAATGAGCAGTTCTTC; CDR3aa: CASTPWASGNEQFF
v_gene: TRBV27; d_gene: TRBD2; j_gene: TRBJ2-1; abundance: .; CDR3nt: TGTGCCAGCAGCCTGACGACTAGCGGGGGAAGTAATGAGCAGTTCTTC; CDR3aa: CASSLTTSGGSNEQFF
v_gene: TRBV27; d_gene: .; j_gene: TRBJ2-5; abundance: once; CDR3nt: TGTGCCAGCAGTCACGCCTCCCCTTTTGGGACGCAAGAGACCCAGTACTTC; CDR3aa: CASSHASPFGTQETQYF
v_gene: TRBV6-1; d_gene: .; j_gene: TRBJ1-1; abundance: .; CDR3nt: .; CDR3aa: CASSEAAGYTLGMNTEAFF
v_gene: TRBV27; d_gene: .; j_gene: TRBJ1-1; abundance: .; CDR3nt: TGTGCCAGCAGCCCTGTCCTTCGAGGCACTGAAGCTTTCTTT; CDR3aa: CASSPVLRGTEAFF
v_gene: TRBV2; d_gene: .; j_gene: TRBJ2-7; abundance: .; CDR3nt: TGTGCCAGCAGTGAAGGAAGGGCCTACGAGCAGTACTTC; CDR3aa: CASSEGRAYEQYF
v_gene: TRBV5-5; d_gene: .; j_gene: TRBJ1-2; abundance: .; CDR3nt: TGTGCCAGCAGCTTGGGCGGAAGCTCTACCTATGGCTACACCTTC; CDR3aa: CASSLGGSSTYGYTF
v_gene: TRBV30; d_gene: .; j_gene: TRBJ2-7; abundance: .; CDR3nt: TGTGCCTGGAGGGGCTACCGGGACACGAACGCGAACACCTACGAGCAGTACTTC; CDR3aa: CAWRGYRDTNANTYEQYF
v_gene: TRBV5-4; d_gene: TRBD1; j_gene: TRBJ1-1; abundance: .; CDR3nt: TGTGCCAGCAGCGCGGGGACAGGGGGTGAAGAAGCTTTCTTT; CDR3aa: CASSAGTGGEEAFF
v_gene: TRBV5-6; d_gene: .; j_gene: TRBJ1-4; abundance: .; CDR3nt: TGTGCCAGCAGCTTGGCCTCCTCGTGGCCTAATGAAAAACTGTTTTTT; CDR3aa: CASSLASSWPNEKLFF
v_gene: TRBV27; d_gene: .; j_gene: TRBJ1-5; abundance: .; CDR3nt: TGTGCCAGCAGTTTATCGAGGTCATATAGCAATCAGCCCCAGCATTTT; CDR3aa: CASSLSRSYSNQPQHF
v_gene: TRBV2; d_gene: .; j_gene: TRBJ2-1; abundance: .; CDR3nt: TGTGCCAGTGGTTTGAATGAGCAGTTCTTC; CDR3aa: CASGLNEQFF
v_gene: TRBV6-1; d_gene: TRBD1; j_gene: TRBJ1-1; abundance: .; CDR3nt: TGTGCCAGCAGTGACGATCCGGACAGGGATAGCACTGAAGCTTTCTTT; CDR3aa: CASSDDPDRDSTEAFF
v_gene: TRBV11-2; d_gene: .; j_gene: TRBJ2-1; abundance: .; CDR3nt: TGTGCCAGCAGCTTCAGGGGCGCGAATGAGCAGTTCTTC; CDR3aa: CASSFRGANEQFF
v_gene: TRBV5-4; d_gene: .; j_gene: TRBJ1-5; abundance: once; CDR3nt: TGTGCCAGCAGCTCTTGGGGGGGCTCTCAGCCCCAGCATTTT; CDR3aa: CASSSWGGSQPQHF
v_gene: TRBV27; d_gene: TRBD2; j_gene: TRBJ2-7; abundance: once; CDR3nt: TGTGCCAGCAGTTTATTGACTAGCGGGGGTACCTACGAGCAGTACTTC; CDR3aa: CASSLLTSGGTYEQYF
v_gene: TRBV7-9; d_gene: .; j_gene: TRBJ1-3; abundance: .; CDR3nt: TGTGCCAGCAGCGGACTACGCTCTGGAAACACCATATATTTT; CDR3aa: CASSGLRSGNTIYF
v_gene: TRBV7-8; d_gene: .; j_gene: TRBJ1-2; abundance: .; CDR3nt: TGTGCCAGCAGAGACCGCTCGGGCTACACCTTC; CDR3aa: CASRDRSGYTF
v_gene: TRBV9; d_gene: .; j_gene: TRBJ2-7; abundance: .; CDR3nt: TGTGCCAGCAGCCTTGGGATGGTGGCCTCCTACGAGCAGTACTTC; CDR3aa: CASSLGMVASYEQYF
v_gene: TRBV27; d_gene: TRBD1; j_gene: TRBJ2-2; abundance: .; CDR3nt: TGTGCCAGCAGCCCTGGGACAGGGGGTACCGGGGAGCTGTTTTTT; CDR3aa: CASSPGTGGTGELFF
v_gene: TRBV27; d_gene: TRBD2; j_gene: TRBJ2-3; abundance: once; CDR3nt: TGTGCCAGCAGTACACTAGCGGGCGATCTTACAGATACGCAGTATTTT; CDR3aa: CASSTLAGDLTDTQYF